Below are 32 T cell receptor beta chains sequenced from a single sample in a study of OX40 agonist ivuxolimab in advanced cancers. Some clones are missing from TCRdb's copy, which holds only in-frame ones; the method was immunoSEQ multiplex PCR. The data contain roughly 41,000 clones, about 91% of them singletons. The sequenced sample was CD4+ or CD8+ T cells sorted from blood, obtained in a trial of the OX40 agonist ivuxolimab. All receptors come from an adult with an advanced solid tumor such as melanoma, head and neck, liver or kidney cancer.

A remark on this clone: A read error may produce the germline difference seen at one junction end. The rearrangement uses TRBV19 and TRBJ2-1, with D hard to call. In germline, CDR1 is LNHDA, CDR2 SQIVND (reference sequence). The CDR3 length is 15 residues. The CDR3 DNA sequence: TGTGCCAGTACTATAGGGCCGGCACCCTACAATGAGCAGTTCTTC. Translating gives CASTIGPAPYNEQFF.

Here the CDR3 reads CATSGGQGTNTEAFF. Written as DNA, the CDR3 is TGTGCCACCAGCGGCGGACAGGGGACGAACACTGAAGCTTTCTTT. The chain employs TRBV15 and TRBJ1-1; 9 positions agree with TRBD1. V shed 5 bases and J 1 base; nucleotides not matched to a gene: 5. The CDR3 has 15 amino acids. Germline CDR1 and CDR2: LNHNV and YYDKDF (reference sequence).

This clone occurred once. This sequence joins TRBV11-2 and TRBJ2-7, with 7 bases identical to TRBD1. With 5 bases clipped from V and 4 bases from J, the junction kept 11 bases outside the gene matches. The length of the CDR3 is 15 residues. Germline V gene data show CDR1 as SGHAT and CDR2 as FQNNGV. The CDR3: CASSPTEGQLYEQYV. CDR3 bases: TGTGCCAGCAGCCCCACCGAGGGACAGCTTTACGAGCAGTACGTC.

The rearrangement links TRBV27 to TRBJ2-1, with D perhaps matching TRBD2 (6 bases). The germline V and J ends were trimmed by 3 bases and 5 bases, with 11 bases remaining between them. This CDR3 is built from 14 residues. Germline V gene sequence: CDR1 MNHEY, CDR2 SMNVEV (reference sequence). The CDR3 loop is CASSFYGRHNEQFF. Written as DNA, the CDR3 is TGTGCCAGCAGTTTTTACGGGAGACACAATGAGCAGTTCTTC.

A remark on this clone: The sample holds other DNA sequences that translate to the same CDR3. This CDR3 is CASSIALNTEAFF. Written as DNA, the CDR3 is TGTGCCAGTAGTATAGCGTTGAACACTGAAGCTTTCTTT. The gene calls are TRBV19 and TRBJ1-1; unclear D gene. CDR3 size: 13 residues. The V gene's germline CDR1 is LNHDA and CDR2 SQIVND (reference sequence). Trimming pared 1 base from V and 0 bases from J, leaving 3 bases between.

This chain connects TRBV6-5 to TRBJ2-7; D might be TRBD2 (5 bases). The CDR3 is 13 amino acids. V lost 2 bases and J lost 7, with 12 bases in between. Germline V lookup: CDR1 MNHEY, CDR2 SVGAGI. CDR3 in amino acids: CASSYDGSGEQYF. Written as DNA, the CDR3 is TGTGCCAGCAGTTACGATGGGTCGGGGGAGCAGTACTTC.

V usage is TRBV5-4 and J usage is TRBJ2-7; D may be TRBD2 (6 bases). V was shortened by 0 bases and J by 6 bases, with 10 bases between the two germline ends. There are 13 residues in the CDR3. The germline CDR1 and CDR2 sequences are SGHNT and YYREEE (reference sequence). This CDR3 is CASSLVFGGEQYF. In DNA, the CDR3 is TGTGCCAGCAGCTTGGTTTTCGGGGGCGAGCAGTACTTC.

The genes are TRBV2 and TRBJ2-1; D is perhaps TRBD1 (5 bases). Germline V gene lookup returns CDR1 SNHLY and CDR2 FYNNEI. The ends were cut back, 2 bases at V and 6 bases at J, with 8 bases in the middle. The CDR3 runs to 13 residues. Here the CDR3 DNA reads TGTGCCAGCAGTGAAAGGGGCGGCAATGAGCAGTTCTTC. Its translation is CASSERGGNEQFF. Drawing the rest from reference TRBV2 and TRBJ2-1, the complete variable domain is EPEVTQTPSHQVTQMGQEVILRCVPISNHLYFYWYRQILGQKVEFLVSFYNNEISEKSEIFDDQFSVERPDGSNFTLKIRSTKLEDSAMYFCASSERGGNEQFFGPGTRLTVL.

The CDR3 spells CASSPSRGHPQSEQFF. CDR3 in DNA: TGCGCCAGCAGTCCATCCCGTGGCCACCCCCAGAGTGAGCAGTTCTTC. The gene calls are TRBV10-1 and TRBJ2-1; D is uncertain. With 5 bases removed from V and 9 bases from J, the gap between germline ends came to 23 bases. The CDR3 contains 16 residues. Germline assignment: CDR1 WNHNN and CDR2 SYGVQD (reference sequence).

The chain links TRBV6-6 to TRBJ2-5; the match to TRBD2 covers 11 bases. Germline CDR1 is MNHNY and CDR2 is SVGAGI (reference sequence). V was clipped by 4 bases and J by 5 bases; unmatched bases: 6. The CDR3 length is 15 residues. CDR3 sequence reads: CASSSLAGAGETQYF. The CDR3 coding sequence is TGTGCCAGCAGTTCACTAGCGGGGGCAGGGGAGACCCAGTACTTC.

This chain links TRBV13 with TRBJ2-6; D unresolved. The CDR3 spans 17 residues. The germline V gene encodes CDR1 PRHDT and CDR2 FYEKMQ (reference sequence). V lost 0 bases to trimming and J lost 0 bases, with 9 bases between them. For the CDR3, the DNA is TGTGCCAGCAGCTTAGGCTTTGTGATCTCTGGGGCCAACGTCCTGACTTTC. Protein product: CASSLGFVISGANVLTF.

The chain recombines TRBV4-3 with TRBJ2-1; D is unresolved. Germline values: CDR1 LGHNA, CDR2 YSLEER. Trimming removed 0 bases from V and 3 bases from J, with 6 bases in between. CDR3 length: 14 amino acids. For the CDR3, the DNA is TGCGCCAGCAGCCAAGATTCCTTCTACAATGAGCAGTTCTTC. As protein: CASSQDSFYNEQFF.

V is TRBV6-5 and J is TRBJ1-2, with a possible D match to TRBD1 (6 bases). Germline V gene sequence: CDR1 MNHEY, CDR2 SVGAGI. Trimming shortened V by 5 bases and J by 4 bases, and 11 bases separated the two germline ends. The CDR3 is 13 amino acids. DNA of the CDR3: TGTGCCAGCAGTCTACAGACAGGCTATGGCTACACCTTC. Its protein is CASSLQTGYGYTF.

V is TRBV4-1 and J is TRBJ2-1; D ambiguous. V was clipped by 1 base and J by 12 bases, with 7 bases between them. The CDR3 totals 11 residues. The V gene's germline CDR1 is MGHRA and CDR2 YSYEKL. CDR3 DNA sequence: TGCGCCAGCAGCCAAGGGCTGGGGCAGTTCTTC. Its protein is CASSQGLGQFF.

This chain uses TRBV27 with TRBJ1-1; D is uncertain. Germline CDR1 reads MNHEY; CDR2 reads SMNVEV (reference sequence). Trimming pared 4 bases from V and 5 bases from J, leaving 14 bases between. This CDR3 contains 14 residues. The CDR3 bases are TGTGCCAGCAGTTCGGGCAGATTGAGGACTGAAGCTTTCTTT. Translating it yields CASSSGRLRTEAFF.

The CDR3 is CATKEGQGVLNTEAFF. CDR3 coding DNA: TGTGCCACCAAGGAGGGACAGGGGGTTTTGAACACTGAAGCTTTCTTT. The chain employs TRBV27 and TRBJ1-1; 11 nucleotides match TRBD1. CDR3 size: 16 residues. J was trimmed by 0 bases and V by 10 bases; bases with no gene match: 10. Germline CDR1 is MNHEY and CDR2 is SMNVEV (reference sequence).

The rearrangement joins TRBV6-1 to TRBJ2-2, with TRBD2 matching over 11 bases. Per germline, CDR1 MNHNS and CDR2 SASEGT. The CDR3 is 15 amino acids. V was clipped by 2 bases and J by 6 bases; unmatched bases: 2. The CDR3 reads CASSEFSGGAGELFF. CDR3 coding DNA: TGTGCCAGCAGTGAATTTAGCGGGGGGGCCGGGGAGCTGTTTTTT.

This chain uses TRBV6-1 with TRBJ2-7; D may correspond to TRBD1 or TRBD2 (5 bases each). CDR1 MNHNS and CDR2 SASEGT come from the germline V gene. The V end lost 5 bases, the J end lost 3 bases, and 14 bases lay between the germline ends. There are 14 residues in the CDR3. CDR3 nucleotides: TGTGCCAGCAGTTCGGACTGGGGGATCTACGAGCAGTACTTC. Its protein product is CASSSDWGIYEQYF.

Here the CDR3 reads CASSYPGARTEAFF. CDR3 DNA sequence: TGTGCCAGCAGTTACCCAGGTGCGAGGACTGAAGCTTTCTTT. The chain links TRBV6-5 to TRBJ1-1; D ambiguous. Trimming left V 2 bases short and J 5 bases short, with 12 bases between. CDR1 and CDR2 (germline): MNHEY, SVGAGI. This CDR3 is built from 14 residues.

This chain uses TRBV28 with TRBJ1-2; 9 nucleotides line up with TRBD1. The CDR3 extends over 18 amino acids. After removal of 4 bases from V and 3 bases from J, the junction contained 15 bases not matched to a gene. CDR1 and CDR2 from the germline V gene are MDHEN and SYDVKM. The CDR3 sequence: CASSSDTGGWGSYYGYTF. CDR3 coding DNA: TGTGCCAGCAGTTCAGACACAGGGGGCTGGGGTTCCTACTATGGCTACACCTTC.

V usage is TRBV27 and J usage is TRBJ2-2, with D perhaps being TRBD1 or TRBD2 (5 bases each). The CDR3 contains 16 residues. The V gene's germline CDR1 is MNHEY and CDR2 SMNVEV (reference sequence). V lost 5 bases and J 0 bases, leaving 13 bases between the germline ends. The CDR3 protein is CASSRRDGPNTGELFF. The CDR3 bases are TGTGCCAGCAGTCGCCGGGACGGACCGAACACCGGGGAGCTGTTTTTT.

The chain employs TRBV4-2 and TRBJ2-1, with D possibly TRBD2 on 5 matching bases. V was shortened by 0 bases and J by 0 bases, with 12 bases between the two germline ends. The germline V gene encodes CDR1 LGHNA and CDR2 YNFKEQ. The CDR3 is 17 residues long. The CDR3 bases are TGTGCCAGCAGCCAAGAACCCACTAGAAGCTCCTACAATGAGCAGTTCTTC. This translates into CASSQEPTRSSYNEQFF.

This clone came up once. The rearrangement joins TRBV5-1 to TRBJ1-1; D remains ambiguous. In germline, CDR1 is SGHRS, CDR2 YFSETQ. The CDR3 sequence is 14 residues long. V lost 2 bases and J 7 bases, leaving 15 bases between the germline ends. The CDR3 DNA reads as TGCGCCAGCAGCTTAGATTTAGGGCAGTTTGAAGCTTTCTTT. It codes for CASSLDLGQFEAFF.

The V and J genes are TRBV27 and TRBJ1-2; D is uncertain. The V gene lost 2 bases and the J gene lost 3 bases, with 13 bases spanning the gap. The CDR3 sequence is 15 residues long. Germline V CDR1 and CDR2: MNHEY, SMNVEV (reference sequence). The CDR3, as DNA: TGTGCCAGCAGTTTAGACGCACTTTCCTACTATGGCTACACCTTC. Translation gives CASSLDALSYYGYTF.

CDR3 protein: CASSLGRMPSGQNTGELFF. CDR3 nucleotide sequence: TGTGCCAGCAGCTTAGGTCGTATGCCTAGCGGGCAGAACACCGGGGAGCTGTTTTTT. The rearrangement links TRBV11-2 to TRBJ2-2, with 8 bases lining up with TRBD2. Germline V gene sequence: CDR1 SGHAT, CDR2 FQNNGV. With V trimmed by 1 base and J by 1 base, 11 bases remained unmatched. The CDR3 runs 19 residues. Variable domain in full (rest from reference TRBV11-2 and TRBJ2-2): EAGVAQSPRYKIIEKRQSVAFWCNPISGHATLYWYQQILGQGPKLLIQFQNNGVVDDSQLPKDRFSAERLKGVDSTLKIQPAKLEDSAVYLCASSLGRMPSGQNTGELFFGEGSRLTVL.

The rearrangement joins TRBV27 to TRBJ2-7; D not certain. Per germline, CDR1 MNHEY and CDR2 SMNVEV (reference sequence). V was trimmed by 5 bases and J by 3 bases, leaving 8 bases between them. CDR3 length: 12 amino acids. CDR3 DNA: TGTGCCAGCAGTCCGCAGGACTACGAGCAGTACTTC. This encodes CASSPQDYEQYF.

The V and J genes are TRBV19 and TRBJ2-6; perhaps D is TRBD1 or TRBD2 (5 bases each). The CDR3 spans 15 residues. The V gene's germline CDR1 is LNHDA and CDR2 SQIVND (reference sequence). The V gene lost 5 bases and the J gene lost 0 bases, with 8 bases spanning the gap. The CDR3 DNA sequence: TGTGCCAGTAGTTGGGGACCCTCTGGGGCCAACGTCCTGACTTTC. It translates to CASSWGPSGANVLTF.

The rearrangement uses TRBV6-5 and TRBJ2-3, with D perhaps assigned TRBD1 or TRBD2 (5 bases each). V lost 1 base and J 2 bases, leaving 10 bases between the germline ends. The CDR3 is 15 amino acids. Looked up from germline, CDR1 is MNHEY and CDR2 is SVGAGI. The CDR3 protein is CASSYYGGATDTQYF. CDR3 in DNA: TGTGCCAGCAGTTACTATGGGGGAGCCACAGATACGCAGTATTTT.

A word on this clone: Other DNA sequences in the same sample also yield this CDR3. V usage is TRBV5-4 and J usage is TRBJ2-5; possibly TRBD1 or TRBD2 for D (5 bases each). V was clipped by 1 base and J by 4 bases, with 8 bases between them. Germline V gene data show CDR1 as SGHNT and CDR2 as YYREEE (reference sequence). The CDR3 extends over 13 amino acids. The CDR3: CASSLSGGETQYF. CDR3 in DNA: TGTGCCAGCAGCTTGAGTGGGGGAGAGACCCAGTACTTC. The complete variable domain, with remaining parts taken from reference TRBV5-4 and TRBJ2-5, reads ETGVTQSPTHLIKTRGQQVTLRCSSQSGHNTVSWYQQALGQGPQFIFQYYREEENGRGNFPPRFSGLQFPNYSSELNVNALELDDSALYLCASSLSGGETQYFGPGTRLLVL.

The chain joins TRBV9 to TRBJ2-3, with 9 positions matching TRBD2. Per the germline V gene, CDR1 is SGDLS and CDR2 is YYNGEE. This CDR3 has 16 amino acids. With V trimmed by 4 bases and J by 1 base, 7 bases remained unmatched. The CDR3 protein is CASSSVAGAGTDTQYF. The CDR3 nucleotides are TGTGCCAGCAGCTCAGTAGCGGGAGCGGGCACAGATACGCAGTATTTT.

The CDR3 reads CASSVEGATAHEQYF. The CDR3 coding sequence is TGTGCCAGCAGCGTAGAAGGGGCCACAGCCCACGAGCAGTACTTC. J is TRBJ2-7 and V is TRBV9, with D possibly matching TRBD1 (5 bases). Germline V lookup: CDR1 SGDLS, CDR2 YYNGEE. V was trimmed by 0 bases and J by 5 bases, leaving 15 bases between them. This CDR3 region has 15 residues.

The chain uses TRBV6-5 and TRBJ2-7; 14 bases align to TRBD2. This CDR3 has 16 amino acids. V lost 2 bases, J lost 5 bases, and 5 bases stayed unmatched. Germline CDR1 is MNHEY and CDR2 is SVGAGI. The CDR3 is CASSYGTSGSLNEQYF. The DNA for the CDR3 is TGTGCCAGCAGTTACGGGACTAGCGGGAGCCTCAACGAGCAGTACTTC.